This T cell receptor beta chain was sequenced in a study of blood T cell repertoires in COVID-19 (dated by TCRdb to the early 2020s). Notes on the research overall: Samples from collaborators originated in the United States, Italy and Spain and spanned both the acute and convalescent phases of COVID-19. Subjects who had been exposed to COVID-19, were actively infected with it, or had recovered from it provided the deeply sampled blood TCRbeta repertoires that made up the dataset. The samples were drawn from two sources: the first 160 participants of the ongoing ImmuneRACE study, and approximately 1,300 subjects contributed by 6 global collaborators. Sample metadata almost always included a de-identified subject ID, COVID-19 status, age in years and sex. Where available, HLA class I and class II types were taken from metadata supplied by the sample provider and were not determined by assay-based typing. The material from the prospective study consisted of cDNA or gDNA derived from T cells, B-cell-depleted T cells, or PBMCs. The repertoires were released in a freely available public database meant as a resource for research on the immune response to SARS-CoV-2. Beyond this particular receptor, the publication reports: How much clinical and demographic metadata was included differed by source and by participant, and the metadata was provided uncurated.

Each collaborating institution followed its own protocols to collect whole blood in K2EDTA tubes. For TCRbeta analysis, collaborator samples were shipped as frozen whole blood, as isolated PBMCs, or as DNA extracted from either sample type. The immunoSEQ Assay, a bias-controlled multiplex PCR, was used to amplify TCRbeta CDR3 regions from genomic DNA. Processing in the source paper ran as follows. The number of nucleated cells in each sample was estimated from the amplification of reference gene primers within the assay. To quantify the absolute abundance of each unique TCRbeta CDR3 rearrangement, sequence reads were collapsed and filtered. For each sample, productive Simpson clonality was calculated as the square root of Simpson's diversity index over productive rearrangements. In TCRdb, the immuneACCESS table is reduced to in-frame sequences with V and J assigned. These tables do not hold every clone; where another copy was compared, an unresolved V gene accounts for under half, and the others remain unexplained. V and J calls and clone size come straight from that table; D and trimming were deduced from the DNA. The table for this sample lists 70,000 to 90,000 clones; around 80% of them were counted only once. The biggest ten clones account for 18% of the sample.

Notes on this clone: The specificity of this receptor is unknown. Per-nucleotide qualities are absent, and no much larger clonotype sits a single base away.

From its cysteine to its phenylalanine, the CDR3 spans 19 amino acids. Only the CDR3 part of the read is kept: 57 bases, read in frame from the first base. Sequenced material: peripheral blood. The sequence joins TRBV21-1 to TRBJ1-1; TRBD1 was called by the table and not checked on the DNA. TRBV21-1 is a pseudogene locus. This sequence was found in a woman aged 55-75 years with acute or convalescent COVID-19. The encoded CDR3 is CASSKTGTSPSPRGTEAFF. The sequenced DNA: TGTGCCAGCAGCAAAACCGGGACAAGTCCTTCCCCGCGCGGGACTGAAGCTTTCTTT.